A selection of T cell receptor beta chains follows, all from one sample in a study of T cell responses to AZD1222 COVID-19 vaccine. Sequencing was performed with immunoSEQ multiplex PCR; in TCRdb, only in-frame clones are kept and a portion is missing. The sample includes under 140,000 clones, about nine tenths of them seen just once. Material: peripheral blood, obtained on day 0 of AZD1222 vaccination. These receptors were obtained from an adult in good health. The CDR3 runs from the conserved cysteine through the conserved F or W. A D gene is named only where the DNA matches it firmly. The size field is filled for only some rows; it gives once, few, many or a size class.

TRBJ2-2	-	TRBV5-1	TRBD2	TGCGCCAGCAGCTTGGCGGGGCTAGCGGGGGGGCCGAGTGGCGGGGAGCTGTTTTTT	CASSLAGLAGGPSGGELFF
TRBJ1-1	-	TRBV15	-	TGTGCCACCAGCAGAGATGATTTAAAAAGCGAGGAGATGAACACTGAAGCTTTCTTT	CATSRDDLKSEEMNTEAFF
TRBJ2-1	-	TRBV24-1	-	TGTGCCACCAGTGATTCGACTACTCCGTACAATGAGCAGTTCTTC	CATSDSTTPYNEQFF
TRBJ2-1	-	TRBV14	-	TGTGCCAGCAGCCAAGAACCCCCCTACAATGAGCAGTTCTTC	CASSQEPPYNEQFF
TRBJ1-2	-	TRBV19	TRBD1	TGTGCCAGTAGTAGTGGACAGGGGCGTTCGGGCTACACCTTC	CASSSGQGRSGYTF
TRBJ1-1	-	TRBV6-5	-	TGTGCCAGCAGTTACTCCAACGCGGGCACTGAAGCTTTCTTT	CASSYSNAGTEAFF
TRBJ1-1	-	TRBV19	-	TGTGCCAGTAGTTATTCGGGGAACACTGAAGCTTTCTTT	CASSYSGNTEAFF
TRBJ1-6	-	TRBV19	TRBD1	TGTGCCAGTAGAAGGACAGGGGGAAATTCACCCCTCCACTTT	CASRRTGGNSPLHF
TRBJ1-5	-	TRBV7-2	TRBD1	TGTGCCAGCAGCTTTACACAGGGGGCCTTCAATCAGCCCCAGCATTTT	CASSFTQGAFNQPQHF
TRBJ1-1	-	TRBV10-3	-	TGTGCCATCAGTGCGGACAGCCTGAACACTGAAGCTTTCTTT	CAISADSLNTEAFF
TRBJ1-1	-	TRBV24-1	TRBD1	TGTGCCACCAGTGATCCCAGGACAGGGTGGAAAGCTTTCTTT	CATSDPRTGWKAFF
TRBJ1-1	-	TRBV7-3	TRBD1	TGTGCCAGCAGCTTAACCGGGACAGGCACAACTGAAGCTTTCTTT	CASSLTGTGTTEAFF
TRBJ1-6	-	TRBV5-1	-	TGCGCCAGCAGCTTATCAGGGGTTAATTCACCCCTCCACTTT	CASSLSGVNSPLHF
TRBJ2-2	-	TRBV6-5	TRBD1	TGTGCCAGCAGCCAGGACAGGGGGTTGACCGGGGAGCTGTTTTTT	CASSQDRGLTGELFF
TRBJ2-1	-	TRBV6-2/TRBV6-3	-	TGTGCCAGCAGATACCGGGACCCAGACGTGAATGAGCAGTTCTTC	CASRYRDPDVNEQFF
TRBJ1-6	-	TRBV7-9	TRBD1	TGTGCCAGCAGCCGGGACAGTCCCGGGTCACCCCTCCACTTT	CASSRDSPGSPLHF
TRBJ1-4	-	TRBV3-1/TRBV3-2	-	TGTGCCAGCAGCCAAGATCGGGTGGGTAATGAAAAACTGTTTTTT	CASSQDRVGNEKLFF
TRBJ1-5	-	TRBV28	TRBD1	TGTGCCAGCAGTTTATTAGGCAGGGGGCTGAATCAGCCCCAGCATTTT	CASSLLGRGLNQPQHF
TRBJ2-5	-	TRBV3-1/TRBV3-2	-	TGTGCCAGCAGCCCCCTCCGGTCGAGGGGAGAGACCCAGTACTTC	CASSPLRSRGETQYF
TRBJ1-6	-	TRBV5-8	-	TGTGCCAGCAGCTTTAAGGCTATTGGGTCACCCCTCCACTTT	CASSFKAIGSPLHF
TRBJ1-4	few	TRBV5-1	-	TGCGCCAGCAGCCAAGAGGGACGGAAGGAAAAACTGTTTTTT	CASSQEGRKEKLFF
TRBJ2-3	-	TRBV6-1	-	TGTGCCAGCAGTGAAGCGACCAACGCAGCGTATACGCAGTATTTT	CASSEATNAAYTQYF
TRBJ1-4	-	TRBV6-5	TRBD1	TGTGCCACCCAGTGGACAGGGGGTAATGAAAAACTGTTTTTT	CATQWTGGNEKLFF
TRBJ2-7	-	TRBV4-2	-	TGTGCCAGCAGCCAAGATGGGGGGCCTCAGGTCGAGCAGTACTTC	CASSQDGGPQVEQYF
TRBJ1-2	once	TRBV13	-	TGTGCCAGCCACATGAGGGGCGCGCCTTATGGCTACACCTTC	CASHMRGAPYGYTF
TRBJ2-1	few	TRBV30	-	TGTGCCTCCGCCGTTTCGGAGCGCTCCTACAATGAGCAGTTCTTC	CASAVSERSYNEQFF
TRBJ1-5	-	TRBV10-1	TRBD1	TGCGCCAGCAGTTCGGACAGGGGCGGCAATCAGCCCCAGCATTTT	CASSSDRGGNQPQHF